This is a list of T cell receptor beta chains from one sample in a study of shared clonotypes between healthy human individuals. The table came from immunoSEQ multiplex PCR; TCRdb's copy has only in-frame clones and leaves some out. The sample contains hundreds of thousands of clones, around three quarters of which appear only once. The sample was memory CD4+ T cells sorted from blood. The source of these receptors is a woman in her twenties or thirties in good health. Both conserved end residues are part of each CDR3. Fields, in order: clone size, J gene, V gene, CDR3 protein. The size of a clone is reported for some rows only, either as once, few or many, or as a class for expanded clones.

clone_size: NA; j_call: TRBJ1-2; v_call: TRBV5-4; cdr3_aa: CASSGRTGADRWGYTF
clone_size: once; j_call: TRBJ2-1; v_call: TRBV5-4; cdr3_aa: CASSLSSSIYNEQFF
clone_size: once; j_call: TRBJ2-3; v_call: TRBV4-1; cdr3_aa: CASSRTRADTQYF
clone_size: NA; j_call: TRBJ1-5; v_call: TRBV19; cdr3_aa: CASSIDSAGAQPQHF
clone_size: NA; j_call: TRBJ2-2; v_call: TRBV28; cdr3_aa: CASSFRYTGELFF
clone_size: many; j_call: TRBJ2-1; v_call: TRBV5-1; cdr3_aa: CASSLTLGLAGNNEQFF
clone_size: many; j_call: TRBJ1-2; v_call: TRBV6-1; cdr3_aa: CASSEAGTGSYYGYTF
clone_size: few; j_call: TRBJ2-7; v_call: TRBV28; cdr3_aa: CASRPGSYAGSYEQYF
clone_size: NA; j_call: TRBJ1-1; v_call: TRBV25-1; cdr3_aa: CASRISGDTEAFF
clone_size: once; j_call: TRBJ2-3; v_call: TRBV5-1; cdr3_aa: CASSKTGLAADTQYF
clone_size: NA; j_call: TRBJ1-2; v_call: TRBV7-9; cdr3_aa: CASSLDRYGYTF
clone_size: NA; j_call: TRBJ2-7; v_call: TRBV6-4; cdr3_aa: CASSSPGTGGAEQYF
clone_size: NA; j_call: TRBJ1-2; v_call: TRBV28; cdr3_aa: CASSFKVRDGYTF
clone_size: NA; j_call: TRBJ1-1; v_call: TRBV29-1; cdr3_aa: CSVEEGGGAEAFF
clone_size: NA; j_call: TRBJ2-7; v_call: TRBV11-2; cdr3_aa: CASRKGGQGKTYEQYF
clone_size: NA; j_call: TRBJ2-5; v_call: TRBV5-1; cdr3_aa: CASSLPGFTQYF
clone_size: NA; j_call: TRBJ2-7; v_call: TRBV7-8; cdr3_aa: CASSLLKRSSYEQYF
clone_size: few; j_call: TRBJ1-2; v_call: TRBV6-6; cdr3_aa: CASSYRQRNYGYTF
clone_size: NA; j_call: TRBJ1-2; v_call: TRBV4-1; cdr3_aa: CASSQDGQVYGYTF
clone_size: NA; j_call: TRBJ1-1; v_call: TRBV27; cdr3_aa: CASSLKGGLEAFF
clone_size: NA; j_call: TRBJ1-1; v_call: TRBV27; cdr3_aa: CASSLTGNTEAFF
clone_size: once; j_call: TRBJ1-1; v_call: TRBV2; cdr3_aa: CASSWAGRETEAFF
clone_size: few; j_call: TRBJ2-1; v_call: TRBV28; cdr3_aa: CASRDTSTEQFF
clone_size: NA; j_call: TRBJ2-6; v_call: TRBV11-3; cdr3_aa: CASSPGQVHSGANVLTF